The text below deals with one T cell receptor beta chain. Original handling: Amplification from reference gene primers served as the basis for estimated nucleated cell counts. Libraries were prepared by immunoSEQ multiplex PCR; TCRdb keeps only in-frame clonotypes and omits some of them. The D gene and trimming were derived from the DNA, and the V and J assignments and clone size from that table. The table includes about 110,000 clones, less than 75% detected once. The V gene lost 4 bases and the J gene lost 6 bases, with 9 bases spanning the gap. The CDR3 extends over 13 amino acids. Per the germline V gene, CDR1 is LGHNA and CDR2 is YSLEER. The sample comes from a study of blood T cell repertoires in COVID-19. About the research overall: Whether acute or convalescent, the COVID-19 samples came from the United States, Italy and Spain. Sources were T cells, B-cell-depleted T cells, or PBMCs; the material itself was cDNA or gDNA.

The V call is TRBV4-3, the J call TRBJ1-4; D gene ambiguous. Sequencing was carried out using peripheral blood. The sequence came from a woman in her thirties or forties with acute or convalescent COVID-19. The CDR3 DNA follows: TGCGCCAGCAGCCCCCAGGCCTATGAAAAACTGTTTTTT. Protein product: CASSPQAYEKLFF.